This TCR beta chain originates from a study of naive and memory T cell subsets. CDR3 length equals 14 residues. Germline assignment: CDR1 SGDLS and CDR2 YYNGEE. The germline V and J ends were trimmed by 4 bases and 4 bases, with 15 bases remaining between them. This clonotype was recorded many times. TCR cDNA received a 3' ligated oligonucleotide that carried a UMI. Reverse transcription used DNase-treated unsorted total RNA, aiming for about 1 to 1000 ng. Four PCR rounds used nested alpha and beta constant region primers plus the SP2 primer. Each CDR3 protein gets one entry after TCRdb re-called the UMI-ligation and nested PCR reads with MiXCR. The data contain fewer than 30,000 distinct CDR3 sequences, roughly 5.2% of them seen just once; the ten biggest clones take up roughly 7.1%.

The rearrangement links TRBV9 to TRBJ2-7, with D hard to call. This sequence was found in an adult in good health. The sequenced sample was blood. This chain's CDR3 is CASSPRAVKYEQYF. The CDR3 DNA follows: TGTGCCAGCAGCCCCCGGGCCGTGAAGTACGAGCAGTACTTC.